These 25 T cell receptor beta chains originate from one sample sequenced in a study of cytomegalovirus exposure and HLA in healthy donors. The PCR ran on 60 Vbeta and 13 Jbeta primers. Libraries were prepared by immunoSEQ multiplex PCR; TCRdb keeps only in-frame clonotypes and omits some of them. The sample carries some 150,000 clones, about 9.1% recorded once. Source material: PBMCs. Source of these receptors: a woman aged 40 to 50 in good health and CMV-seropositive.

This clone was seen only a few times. Here the CDR3 reads CASSTVKFSGNTIYF. In DNA, the CDR3 is TGTGCCAGCAGCACAGTAAAGTTCTCTGGAAACACCATATATTTT. The chain is built from TRBV5-6 and TRBJ1-3, with D hard to call. The CDR3 length is 15 residues. Trimming cost V 4 bases and J 0 bases, with 11 bases left between them. The germline gives CDR1 SGHDT, CDR2 YYEEEE. Full variable domain (rest looked up from reference TRBV5-6 and TRBJ1-3): DAGVTQSPTHLIKTRGQQVTLRCSPKSGHDTVSWYQQALGQGPQFIFQYYEEEERQRGNFPDRFSGHQFPNYSSELNVNALLLGDSALYLCASSTVKFSGNTIYFGEGSWLTVV.

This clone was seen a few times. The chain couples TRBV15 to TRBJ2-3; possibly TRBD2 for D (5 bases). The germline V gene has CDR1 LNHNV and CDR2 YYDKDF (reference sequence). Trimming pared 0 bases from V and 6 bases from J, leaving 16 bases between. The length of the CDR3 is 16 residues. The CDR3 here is CATSRDGPGSHDTQYF. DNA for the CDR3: TGTGCCACCAGCAGAGATGGGCCGGGGTCACACGATACGCAGTATTTT.

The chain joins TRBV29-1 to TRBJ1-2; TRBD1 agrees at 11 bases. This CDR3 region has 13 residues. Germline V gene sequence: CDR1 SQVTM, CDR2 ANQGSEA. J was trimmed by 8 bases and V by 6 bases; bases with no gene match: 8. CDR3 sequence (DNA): TGCAGCGTCGTAGGACAGGGGGCTTGGGGCTACACCTTC. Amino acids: CSVVGQGAWGYTF.

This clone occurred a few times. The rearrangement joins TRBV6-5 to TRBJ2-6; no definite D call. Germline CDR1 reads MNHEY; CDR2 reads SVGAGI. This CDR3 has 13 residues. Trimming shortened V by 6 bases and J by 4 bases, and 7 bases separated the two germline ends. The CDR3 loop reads CASRVGGANVLTF. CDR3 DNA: TGTGCCAGCAGGGTTGGCGGGGCCAACGTCCTGACTTTC.

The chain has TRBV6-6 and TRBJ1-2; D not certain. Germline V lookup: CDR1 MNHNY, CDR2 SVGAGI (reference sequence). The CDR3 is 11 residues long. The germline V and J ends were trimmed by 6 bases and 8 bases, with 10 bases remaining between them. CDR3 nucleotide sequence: TGTGCCAGCAGCACGGGAGGCGGCTACACCTTC. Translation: CASSTGGGYTF.

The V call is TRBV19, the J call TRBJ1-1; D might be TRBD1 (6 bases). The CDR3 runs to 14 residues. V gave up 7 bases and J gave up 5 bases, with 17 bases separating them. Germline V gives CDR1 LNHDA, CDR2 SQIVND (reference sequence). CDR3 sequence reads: CASKPRDIGTEAFF. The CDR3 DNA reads TGTGCCAGTAAGCCCCGGGACATAGGGACTGAAGCTTTCTTT.

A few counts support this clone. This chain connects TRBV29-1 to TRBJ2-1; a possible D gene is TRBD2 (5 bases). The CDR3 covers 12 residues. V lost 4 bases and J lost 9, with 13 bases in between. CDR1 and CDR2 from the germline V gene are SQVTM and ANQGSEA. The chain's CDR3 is CSVASDGIEQFF. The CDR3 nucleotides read TGCAGCGTTGCTTCGGACGGGATTGAGCAGTTCTTC.

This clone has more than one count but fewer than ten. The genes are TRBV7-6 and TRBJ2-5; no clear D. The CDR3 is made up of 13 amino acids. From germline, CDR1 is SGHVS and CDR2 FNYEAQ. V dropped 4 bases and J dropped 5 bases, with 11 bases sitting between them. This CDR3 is CASSSSSMETQYF. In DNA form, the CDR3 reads TGTGCCAGCAGCTCTTCAAGCATGGAGACCCAGTACTTC.

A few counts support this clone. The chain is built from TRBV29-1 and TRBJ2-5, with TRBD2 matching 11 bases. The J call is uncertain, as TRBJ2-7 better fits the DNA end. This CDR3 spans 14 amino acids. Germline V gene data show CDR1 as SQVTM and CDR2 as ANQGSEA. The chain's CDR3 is CSATGTSGNYEQYF. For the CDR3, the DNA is TGCAGCGCCACCGGGACTAGCGGTAACTACGAGCAGTACTTC.

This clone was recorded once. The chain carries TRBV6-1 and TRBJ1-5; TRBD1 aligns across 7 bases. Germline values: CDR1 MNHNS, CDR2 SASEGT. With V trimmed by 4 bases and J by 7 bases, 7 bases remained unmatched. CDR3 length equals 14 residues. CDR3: CASSGQGSGQPQHF. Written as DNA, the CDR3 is TGTGCCAGCAGTGGACAGGGATCAGGCCAGCCCCAGCATTTT.

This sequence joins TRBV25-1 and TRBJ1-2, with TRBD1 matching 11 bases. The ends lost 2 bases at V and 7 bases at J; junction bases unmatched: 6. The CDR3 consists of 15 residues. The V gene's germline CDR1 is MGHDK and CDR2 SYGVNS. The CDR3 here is CASSEPGQGDSGYTF. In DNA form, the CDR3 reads TGTGCCAGCAGTGAACCGGGACAGGGGGACAGTGGCTACACCTTC.

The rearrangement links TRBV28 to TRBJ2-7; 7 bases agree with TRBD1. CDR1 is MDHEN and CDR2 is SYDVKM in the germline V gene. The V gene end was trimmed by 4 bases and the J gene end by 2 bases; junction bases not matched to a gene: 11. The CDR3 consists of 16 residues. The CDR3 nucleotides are TGTGCCAGCAGTTATGGGCTGACAGGGCCTACCTACGAGCAGTACTTC. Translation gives CASSYGLTGPTYEQYF.

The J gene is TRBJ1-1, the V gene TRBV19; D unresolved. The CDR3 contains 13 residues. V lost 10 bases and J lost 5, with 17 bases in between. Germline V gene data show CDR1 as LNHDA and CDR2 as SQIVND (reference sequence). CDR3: CATTWTGGTEAFF. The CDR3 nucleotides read TGTGCCACCACTTGGACTGGCGGGACTGAAGCTTTCTTT. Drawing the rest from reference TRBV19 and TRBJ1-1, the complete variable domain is DGGITQSPKYLFRKEGQNVTLSCEQNLNHDAMYWYRQDPGQGLRLIYYSQIVNDFQKGDIAEGYSVSREKKESFPLTVTSAQKNPTAFYLCATTWTGGTEAFFGQGTRLTVV.

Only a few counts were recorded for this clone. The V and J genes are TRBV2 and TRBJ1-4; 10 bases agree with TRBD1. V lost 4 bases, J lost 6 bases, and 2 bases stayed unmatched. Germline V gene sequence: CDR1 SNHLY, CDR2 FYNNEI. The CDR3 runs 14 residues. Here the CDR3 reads CASSGQGAYEKLFF. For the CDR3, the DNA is TGTGCCAGCAGTGGACAGGGGGCATATGAAAAACTGTTTTTT.

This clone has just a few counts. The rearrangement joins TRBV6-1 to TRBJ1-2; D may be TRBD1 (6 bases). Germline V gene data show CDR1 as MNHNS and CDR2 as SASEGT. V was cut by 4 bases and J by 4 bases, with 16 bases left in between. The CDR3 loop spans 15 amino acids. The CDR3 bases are TGTGCCAGCAGTGTGGGCAGGGGTGACCTCTATGGCTACACCTTC. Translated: CASSVGRGDLYGYTF.

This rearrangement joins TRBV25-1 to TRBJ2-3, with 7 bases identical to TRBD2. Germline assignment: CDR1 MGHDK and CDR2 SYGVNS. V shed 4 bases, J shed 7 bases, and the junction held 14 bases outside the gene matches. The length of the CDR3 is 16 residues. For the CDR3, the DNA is TGTGCCAGCAGTGCTAACGAAGCGGGGCCGGGACATACGCAGTATTTT. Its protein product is CASSANEAGPGHTQYF. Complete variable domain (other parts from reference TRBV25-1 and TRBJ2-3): EADIYQTPRYLVIGTGKKITLECSQTMGHDKMYWYQQDPGMELHLIHYSYGVNSTEKGDLSSESTVSRIRTEHFPLTLESARPSHTSQYLCASSANEAGPGHTQYFGPGTRLTVL.

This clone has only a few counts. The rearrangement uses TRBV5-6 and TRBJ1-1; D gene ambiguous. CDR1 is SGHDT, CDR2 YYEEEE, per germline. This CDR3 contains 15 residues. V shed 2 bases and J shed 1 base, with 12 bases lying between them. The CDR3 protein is CASSLRRSGNTEAFF. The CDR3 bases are TGTGCCAGCAGCTTACGGAGGAGCGGGAACACTGAAGCTTTCTTT.

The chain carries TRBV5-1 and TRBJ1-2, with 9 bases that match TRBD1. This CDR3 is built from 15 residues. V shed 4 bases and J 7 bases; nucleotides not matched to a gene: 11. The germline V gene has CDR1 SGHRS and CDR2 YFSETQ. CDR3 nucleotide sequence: TGCGCCAGCAGCCTTGGCGGGACAGGGAATCGTGGCTACACCTTC. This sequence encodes CASSLGGTGNRGYTF.

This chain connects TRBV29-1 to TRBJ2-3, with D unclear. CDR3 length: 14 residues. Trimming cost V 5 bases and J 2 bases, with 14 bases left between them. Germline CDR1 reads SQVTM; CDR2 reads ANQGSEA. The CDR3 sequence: CSVTGPSPTDTQYF. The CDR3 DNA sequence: TGCAGCGTTACCGGTCCTTCGCCCACAGATACGCAGTATTTT.

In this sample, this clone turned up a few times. The CDR3 sequence: CASSYSSGGPGETQYF. CDR3 DNA sequence: TGTGCCAGCAGTTACTCGAGCGGGGGGCCGGGGGAGACCCAGTACTTC. The gene calls are TRBV6-5 and TRBJ2-5, with 9 bases lining up with TRBD2. This CDR3 has 16 residues. V dropped 0 bases and J dropped 5; count of bases not matched to a gene: 7. Germline loops: CDR1 MNHEY, CDR2 SVGAGI.

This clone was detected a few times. CDR3 nucleotide sequence: TGTGCCAGCAGTTACAGGACAGGGGGGAACTATGGCTACACCTTC. Translated, it gives CASSYRTGGNYGYTF. The genes are TRBV6-5 and TRBJ1-2; 10 nucleotides agree with TRBD1. Germline CDR1 reads MNHEY; CDR2 reads SVGAGI. The CDR3 has 15 amino acids. J was trimmed by 2 bases and V by 2 bases; bases with no gene match: 2.

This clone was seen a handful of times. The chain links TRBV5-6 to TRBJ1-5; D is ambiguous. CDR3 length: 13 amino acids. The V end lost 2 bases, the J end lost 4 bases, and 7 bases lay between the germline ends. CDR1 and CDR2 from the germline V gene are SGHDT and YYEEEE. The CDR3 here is CASSFGVNQPQHF. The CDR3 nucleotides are TGTGCCAGCAGCTTCGGTGTTAATCAGCCCCAGCATTTT.

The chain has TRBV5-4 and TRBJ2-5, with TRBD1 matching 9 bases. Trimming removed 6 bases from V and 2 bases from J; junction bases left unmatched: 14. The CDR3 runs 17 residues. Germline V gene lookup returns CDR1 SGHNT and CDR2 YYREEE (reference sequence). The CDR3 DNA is TGTGCCAGCATCCACTTCGATGGACAGGGGTTTCAAGAGACCCAGTACTTC. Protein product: CASIHFDGQGFQETQYF. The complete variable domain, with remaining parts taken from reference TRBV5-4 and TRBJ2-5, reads ETGVTQSPTHLIKTRGQQVTLRCSSQSGHNTVSWYQQALGQGPQFIFQYYREEENGRGNFPPRFSGLQFPNYSSELNVNALELDDSALYLCASIHFDGQGFQETQYFGPGTRLLVL.

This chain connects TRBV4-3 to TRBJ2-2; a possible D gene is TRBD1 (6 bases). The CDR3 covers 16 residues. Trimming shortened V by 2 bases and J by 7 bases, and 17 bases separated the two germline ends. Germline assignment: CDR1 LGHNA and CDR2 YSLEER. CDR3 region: CASSQLLQGSHGELFF. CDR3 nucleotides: TGCGCCAGCAGCCAACTACTCCAGGGGTCTCACGGGGAGCTGTTTTTT.

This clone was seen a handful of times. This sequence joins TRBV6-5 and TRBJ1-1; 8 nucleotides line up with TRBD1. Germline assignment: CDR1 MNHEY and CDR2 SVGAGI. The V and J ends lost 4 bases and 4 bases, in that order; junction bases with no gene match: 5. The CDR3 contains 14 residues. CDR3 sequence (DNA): TGTGCCAGCAGTTTGACAGGGGAGATCACTGAAGCTTTCTTT. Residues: CASSLTGEITEAFF.